The entry below gives a single T cell receptor (beta chain) sequence along with its context. This clone was seen only once. Its target antigen remains unknown. Per-nucleotide qualities are absent, and no much larger clonotype sits a single base away. The first patient joined ICON in 2016, and enrollment wrapped up when the last patient was enrolled in late 2018. In a subcohort of approximately 78 patients, fresh tumor and matched uninvolved tissue were collected for in-depth immune analyses, with TCR sequencing among those analyses. DNA isolated from bulk tissue, without cell sorting, was used for TCR sequencing. The sample belongs to a study of tumor-infiltrating lymphocytes in localized non-small cell lung cancer (dated by TCRdb to the early 2020s). About the investigation overall: Patients whose samples were collected after neoadjuvant chemotherapy, as well as both smokers and never-smokers and several histologies, were included in the cohort. Resected tumor tissue and uninvolved lung tissue described as non-adjacent to the tumor were contributed by each patient, with both tissues obtained from the same patient. Flow cytometry, multiplex immunofluorescence, RNA-seq, exome sequencing and proteomics were applied to the same patients as TCR sequencing, which was one of several integrated assays. In total, the ICON cohort was made up of about 150 surgical patients who had localized non-small cell lung cancer and whose tumors were resected. A total of approximately 55 patients were part of the paired comparison of immunoSEQ T-cell fraction between tumor and uninvolved lung. The paper as a whole reports these results and caveats: Different pieces of the same tissue were used for different assays, so technical variation could not be separated from intratumor heterogeneity. Assay coverage varied across patients depending on available tissue quantity, so only a subset of the cohort had TCR sequencing. The TCR-derived T-cell fraction showed no difference between the flow cytometry-defined immunotypes IM1 (good prognosis) and IM2 (poor prognosis). In line with immunofluorescence CD3 counts, TCRbeta sequencing supported higher T cell infiltration in tumors compared with uninvolved lung tissue. Tumor T-cell fraction from TCR sequencing was not associated with recurrence-free survival (p = 0.61).

TCR sequencing with the immunoSEQ assay provided the T-cell fraction in tumor and uninvolved lung tissue. The paper's processing steps were these. For survival analysis, patients were divided into high (upper tertile) and low (lower two tertiles) T-cell fraction groups, which were compared by log-rank test. Paired tumor versus uninvolved lung differences in T-cell fraction were tested with a signed-rank test. Sourced from immuneACCESS, this table was stored by TCRdb with only in-frame sequences that have V and J called. A share of the clones is absent; for the studies checked, an unresolved V gene accounts for under half, and the remainder has no known explanation. Clonal size and the V and J genes are those of that table, whereas D and trimming came from the DNA. The sample yields 15,000 to 17,000 clones; approximately 62% were counted once. The ten largest clones take up 6% of the sample. Deletion took 1 base off V and 9 bases off J, with a span of 10 bases between the germline ends. CDR1 and CDR2 are read off the germline V gene as MGHRA and YSYEKL. Measured from the cysteine to the phenylalanine, the CDR3 is 13 residues long. The retained sequence is limited to the CDR3, 39 bases, with the frame set at the first base.

The clonotype comes from a human donor with non-small cell lung cancer. The sequence links TRBV4-1 to TRBJ1-5; no D segment can be confidently identified. Sequenced sample: lung tumor tissue. In nucleotides, the sequence is TGCGCCAGCAGCCAAGGCCCTACCCGGCCCCAGCATTTT. The encoded protein is CASSQGPTRPQHF.